Each of the 3 T cell receptor beta chains below was sequenced from the same sample in a study of cytomegalovirus exposure and HLA in healthy donors. Only in-frame clones appear in the TCRdb table, and some are missing; sequencing was by immunoSEQ multiplex PCR. The data show about 49,000 clones, with roughly 93% seen just once and about 1.5% held by the top ten. The sample comprised PBMCs. These receptors all come from a man aged 18 to 29 in good health and CMV-seronegative.

CDR3 loop: CASSLNLGQGHTGELFF. The DNA for the CDR3 is TGTGCCAGCAGCTTAAATTTAGGACAGGGGCACACCGGGGAGCTGTTTTTT. The chain uses TRBV7-3 and TRBJ2-2; 9 positions agree with TRBD1. The CDR3 runs to 17 residues. V shed 1 base and J 3 bases; nucleotides not matched to a gene: 6. The germline CDR1 and CDR2 sequences are SGHTA and FQGTGA. Full variable domain (rest looked up from reference TRBV7-3 and TRBJ2-2): GAGVSQTPSNKVTEKGKYVELRCDPISGHTALYWYRQSLGQGPEFLIYFQGTGAADDSGLPNDRFFAVRPEGSVSTLKIQRTERGDSAVYLCASSLNLGQGHTGELFFGEGSRLTVL.

The chain links TRBV7-6 to TRBJ2-1; 11 bases map to TRBD2. The V gene end was trimmed by 5 bases and the J gene end by 4 bases; junction bases not matched to a gene: 7. The CDR3 spans 16 residues. Germline V lookup: CDR1 SGHVS, CDR2 FNYEAQ. The CDR3 spells CASSPPGLAEYNEQFF. In DNA, the CDR3 is TGTGCCAGCAGCCCACCGGGACTAGCGGAATACAATGAGCAGTTCTTC.

The genes are TRBV11-1 and TRBJ2-3; no clear D gene. The V end was cut by 0 bases, the J end by 6 bases, with 7 bases between. Germline CDR1 SGHAT, CDR2 FQDESV (reference sequence). This CDR3 comprises 13 residues. CDR3 sequence (DNA): TGTGCCAGCAGCTTAGCTGGAGCGGATACGCAGTATTTT. Translated: CASSLAGADTQYF.